This T cell receptor beta chain was retrieved from a study of cytomegalovirus exposure and HLA in healthy donors. About the research overall: There were approximately 400 genotyped donors. Of these, 75% to 90% fell in the genetic ancestry cluster associated with self-reported Caucasian donors.

The CDR3 extends over 12 amino acids. V lost 3 bases and J 9 bases, leaving 6 bases between the germline ends. CDR1 SNHLY and CDR2 FYNNEI come from the germline V gene. Comment on this clone: The antigen remains undetermined.

Broader study findings: Most of the TCR beta V segments (in an earlier analysis) were productive either about 87% or about 30% of the time. An apparent linkage of common viral pathogens to several of the most significant clusters emerged in a later analysis.

Amplification used 60 Vbeta primers and 13 Jbeta primers. This table comes from immunoSEQ multiplex PCR, and its TCRdb copy is limited to in-frame clones, with some not included. The sample contains more than 130,000 clones, roughly 79% of which appear only once. The chain recombines TRBV2 with TRBJ1-6; no firm D call. This clonotype originated in a male donor in good health and CMV-seronegative. The sequencing sample was made of PBMCs. The CDR3 nucleotides read TGTGCCAGCAGTGACGAGGGTTCACCCCTCCACTTT. It specifies CASSDEGSPLHF.